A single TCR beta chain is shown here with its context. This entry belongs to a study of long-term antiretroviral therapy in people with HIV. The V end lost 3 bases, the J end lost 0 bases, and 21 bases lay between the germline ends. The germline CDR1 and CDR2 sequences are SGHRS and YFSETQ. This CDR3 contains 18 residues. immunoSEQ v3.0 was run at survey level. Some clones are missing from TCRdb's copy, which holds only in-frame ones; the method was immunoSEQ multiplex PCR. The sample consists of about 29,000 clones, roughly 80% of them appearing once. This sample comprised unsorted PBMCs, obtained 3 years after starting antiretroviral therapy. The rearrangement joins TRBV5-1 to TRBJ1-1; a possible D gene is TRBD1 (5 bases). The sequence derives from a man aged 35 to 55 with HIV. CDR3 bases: TGCGCCAGCAGCTCGAATGGGGCGGGGGACGTAATGAACACTGAAGCTTTCTTT. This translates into CASSSNGAGDVMNTEAFF.